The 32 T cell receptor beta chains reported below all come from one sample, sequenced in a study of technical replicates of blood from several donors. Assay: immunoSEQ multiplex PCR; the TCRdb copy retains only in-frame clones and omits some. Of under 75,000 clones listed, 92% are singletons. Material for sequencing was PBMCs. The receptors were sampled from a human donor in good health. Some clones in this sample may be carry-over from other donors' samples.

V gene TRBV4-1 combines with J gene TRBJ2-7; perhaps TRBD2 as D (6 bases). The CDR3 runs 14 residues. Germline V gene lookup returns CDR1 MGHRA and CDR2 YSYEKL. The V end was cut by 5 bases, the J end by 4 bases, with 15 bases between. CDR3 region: CASSYSSANYEQYF. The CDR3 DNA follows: TGCGCCAGCAGCTACTCTAGCGCTAATTACGAGCAGTACTTC.

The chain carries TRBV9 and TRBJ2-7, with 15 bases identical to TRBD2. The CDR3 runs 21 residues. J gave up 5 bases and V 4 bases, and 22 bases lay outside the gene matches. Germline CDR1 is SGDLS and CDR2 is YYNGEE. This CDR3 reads CASSRGLDPGLAGGPSNEQYF. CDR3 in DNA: TGTGCCAGCAGCAGGGGGTTGGACCCGGGACTAGCGGGAGGCCCCTCTAACGAGCAGTACTTC.

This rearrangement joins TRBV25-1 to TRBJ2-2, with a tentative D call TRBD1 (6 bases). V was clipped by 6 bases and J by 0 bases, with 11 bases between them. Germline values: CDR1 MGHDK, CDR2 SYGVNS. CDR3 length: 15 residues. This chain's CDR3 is CASSPRGPNTGELFF. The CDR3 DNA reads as TGTGCCAGCAGCCCCAGGGGCCCGAACACCGGGGAGCTGTTTTTT.

The CDR3 is CASSLWQVSTDTQYF. The CDR3 bases are TGTGCCAGCAGCTTGTGGCAAGTTAGCACAGATACGCAGTATTTT. This rearrangement joins TRBV11-1 to TRBJ2-3; no clear D gene. CDR3 size: 15 residues. The germline V gene encodes CDR1 SGHAT and CDR2 FQDESV (reference sequence). Trimming pared 3 bases from V and 0 bases from J, leaving 10 bases between.

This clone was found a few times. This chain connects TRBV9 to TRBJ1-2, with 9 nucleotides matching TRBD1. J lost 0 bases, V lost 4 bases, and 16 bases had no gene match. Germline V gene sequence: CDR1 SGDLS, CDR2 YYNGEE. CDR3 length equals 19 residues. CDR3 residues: CASSTRGRDRDQANYGYTF. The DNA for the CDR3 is TGTGCCAGCAGCACGAGAGGAAGGGACAGGGATCAAGCTAACTATGGCTACACCTTC.

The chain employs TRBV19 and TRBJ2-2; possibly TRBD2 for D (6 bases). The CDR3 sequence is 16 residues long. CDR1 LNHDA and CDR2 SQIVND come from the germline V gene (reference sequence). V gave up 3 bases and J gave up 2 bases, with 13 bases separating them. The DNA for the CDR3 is TGTGCCAGTAGTATGGTTAGCGGAGGAAACACCGGGGAGCTGTTTTTT. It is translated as CASSMVSGGNTGELFF. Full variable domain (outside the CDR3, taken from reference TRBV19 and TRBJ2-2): DGGITQSPKYLFRKEGQNVTLSCEQNLNHDAMYWYRQDPGQGLRLIYYSQIVNDFQKGDIAEGYSVSREKKESFPLTVTSAQKNPTAFYLCASSMVSGGNTGELFFGEGSRLTVL.

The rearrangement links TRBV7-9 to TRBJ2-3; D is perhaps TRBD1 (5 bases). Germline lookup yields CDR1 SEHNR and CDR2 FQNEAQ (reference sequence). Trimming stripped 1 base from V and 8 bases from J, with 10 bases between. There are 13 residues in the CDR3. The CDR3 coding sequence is TGTGCCAGCAGCTTAGAGGGGTTAGGTACGCAGTATTTT. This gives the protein CASSLEGLGTQYF. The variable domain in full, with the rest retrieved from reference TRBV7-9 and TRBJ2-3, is DTGVSQNPRHKITKRGQNVTFRCDPISEHNRLYWYRQTLGQGPEFLTYFQNEAQLEKSRLLSDRFSAERPKGSFSTLEIQRTEQGDSAMYLCASSLEGLGTQYFGPGTRLTVL.

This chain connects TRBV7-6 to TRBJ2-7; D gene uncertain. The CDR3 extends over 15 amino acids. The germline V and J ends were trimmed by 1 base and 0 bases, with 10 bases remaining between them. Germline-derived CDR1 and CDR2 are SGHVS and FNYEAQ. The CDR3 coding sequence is TGTGCCAGCAGCTTAGGTGCAGCGAGCTCCTACGAGCAGTACTTC. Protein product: CASSLGAASSYEQYF. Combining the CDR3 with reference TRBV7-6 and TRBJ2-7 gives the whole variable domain GAGVSQSPRYKVTKRGQDVALRCDPISGHVSLYWYRQALGQGPEFLTYFNYEAQQDKSGLPNDRFSAERPEGSISTLTIQRTEQRDSAMYRCASSLGAASSYEQYFGPGTRLTVT.

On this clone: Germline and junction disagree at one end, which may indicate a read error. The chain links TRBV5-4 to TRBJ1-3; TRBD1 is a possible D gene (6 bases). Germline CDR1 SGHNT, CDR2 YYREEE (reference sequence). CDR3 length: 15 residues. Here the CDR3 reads CASSFDQGSGNTIYF. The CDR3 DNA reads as TGTGCGAGCAGCTTCGATCAGGGGTCAGGAAACACCATATATTTT.

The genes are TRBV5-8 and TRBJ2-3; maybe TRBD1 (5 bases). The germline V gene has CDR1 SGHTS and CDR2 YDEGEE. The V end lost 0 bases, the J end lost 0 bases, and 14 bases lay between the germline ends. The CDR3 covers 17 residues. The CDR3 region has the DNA TGTGCCAGCAGCTTGGAGCCAGGGTCAAGAAGCACAGATACGCAGTATTTT. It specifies CASSLEPGSRSTDTQYF.

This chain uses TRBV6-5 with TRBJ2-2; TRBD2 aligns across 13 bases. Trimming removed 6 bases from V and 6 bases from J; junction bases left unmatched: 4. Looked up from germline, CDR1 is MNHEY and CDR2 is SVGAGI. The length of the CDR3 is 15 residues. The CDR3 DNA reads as TGTGCCAGCAGACAACTAGCGGGGGGGGCCGGGGAGCTGTTTTTT. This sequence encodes CASRQLAGGAGELFF.

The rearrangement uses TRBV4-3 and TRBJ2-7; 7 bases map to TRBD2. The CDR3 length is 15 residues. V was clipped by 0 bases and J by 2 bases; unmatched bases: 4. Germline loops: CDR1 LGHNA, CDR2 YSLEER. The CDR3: CASSQDSGIAYEQYF. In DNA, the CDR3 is TGCGCCAGCAGCCAAGACAGCGGGATAGCCTACGAGCAGTACTTC.

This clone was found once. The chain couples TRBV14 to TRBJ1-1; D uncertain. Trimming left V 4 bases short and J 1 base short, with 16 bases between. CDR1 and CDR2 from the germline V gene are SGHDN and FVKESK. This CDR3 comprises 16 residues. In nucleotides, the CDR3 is TGTGCCAGCAGCCGGTACCTTAATAGTCCGAACACTGAAGCTTTCTTT. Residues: CASSRYLNSPNTEAFF.

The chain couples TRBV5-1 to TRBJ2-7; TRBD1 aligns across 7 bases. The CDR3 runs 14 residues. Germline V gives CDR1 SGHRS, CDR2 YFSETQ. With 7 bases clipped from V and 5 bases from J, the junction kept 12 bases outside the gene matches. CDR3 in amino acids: CASYEGDSRNEQYF. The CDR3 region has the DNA TGCGCCAGCTACGAAGGGGACAGTCGCAACGAGCAGTACTTC.

The CDR3, as DNA: TGTGCCAGCAGTTACATGAGGTGGGGGCGAGACAATGAGCAGTTCTTC. Translation gives CASSYMRWGRDNEQFF. V gene TRBV6-5 combines with J gene TRBJ2-1; maybe TRBD1 (6 bases). With 2 bases removed from V and 5 bases from J, the gap between germline ends came to 16 bases. This CDR3 contains 16 residues. Germline CDR1 reads MNHEY; CDR2 reads SVGAGI.

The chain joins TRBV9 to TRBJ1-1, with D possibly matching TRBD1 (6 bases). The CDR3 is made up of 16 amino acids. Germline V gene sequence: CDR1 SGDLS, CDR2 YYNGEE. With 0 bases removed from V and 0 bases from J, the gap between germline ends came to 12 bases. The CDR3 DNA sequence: TGTGCCAGCAGCGTAGCTTCAGGGGTAATGAACACTGAAGCTTTCTTT. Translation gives CASSVASGVMNTEAFF.

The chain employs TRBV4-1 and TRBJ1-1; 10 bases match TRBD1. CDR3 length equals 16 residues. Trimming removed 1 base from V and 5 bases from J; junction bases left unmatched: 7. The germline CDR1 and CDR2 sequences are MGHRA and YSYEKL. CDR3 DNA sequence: TGCGCCAGCAGCCAAGGACAGGGGGCCCGAGGAACTGAAGCTTTCTTT. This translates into CASSQGQGARGTEAFF.

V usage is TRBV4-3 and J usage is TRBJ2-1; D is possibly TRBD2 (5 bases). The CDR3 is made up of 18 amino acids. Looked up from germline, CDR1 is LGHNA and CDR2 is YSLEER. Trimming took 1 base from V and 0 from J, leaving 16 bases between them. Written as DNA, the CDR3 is TGCGCCAGCAGCCAAGCCCCCAGGACTCTGAGCTCCTACAATGAGCAGTTCTTC. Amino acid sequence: CASSQAPRTLSSYNEQFF.

CDR3 DNA sequence: TGTGCCAGTAGTACCCAGGGGATGATGCATCAGCCCCAGCATTTT. Protein sequence: CASSTQGMMHQPQHF. This chain uses TRBV19 with TRBJ1-5; TRBD1 might be the D (6 bases). This CDR3 contains 15 residues. The V end lost 4 bases, the J end lost 5 bases, and 15 bases lay between the germline ends. The germline gives CDR1 LNHDA, CDR2 SQIVND (reference sequence). The whole variable domain, filled in from reference TRBV19 and TRBJ1-5, reads DGGITQSPKYLFRKEGQNVTLSCEQNLNHDAMYWYRQDPGQGLRLIYYSQIVNDFQKGDIAEGYSVSREKKESFPLTVTSAQKNPTAFYLCASSTQGMMHQPQHFGDGTRLSIL.

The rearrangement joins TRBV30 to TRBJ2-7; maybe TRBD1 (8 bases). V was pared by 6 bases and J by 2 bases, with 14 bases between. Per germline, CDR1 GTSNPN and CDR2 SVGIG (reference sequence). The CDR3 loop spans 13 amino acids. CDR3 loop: CACNRGGTYEQYF. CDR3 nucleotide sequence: TGTGCCTGTAACAGGGGGGGTACCTACGAGCAGTACTTC.

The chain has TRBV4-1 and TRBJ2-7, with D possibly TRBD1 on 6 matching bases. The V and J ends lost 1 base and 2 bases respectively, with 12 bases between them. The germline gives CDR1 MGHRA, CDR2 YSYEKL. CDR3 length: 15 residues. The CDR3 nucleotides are TGCGCCAGCAGCCAAGCCAAGGGGGTCGCCTACGAGCAGTACTTC. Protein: CASSQAKGVAYEQYF.

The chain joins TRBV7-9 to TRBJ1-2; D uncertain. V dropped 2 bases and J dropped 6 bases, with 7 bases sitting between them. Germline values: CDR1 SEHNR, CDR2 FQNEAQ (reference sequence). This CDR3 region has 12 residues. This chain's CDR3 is CASSLSGDGYTF. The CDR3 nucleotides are TGTGCCAGCAGCTTAAGTGGAGATGGCTACACCTTC.

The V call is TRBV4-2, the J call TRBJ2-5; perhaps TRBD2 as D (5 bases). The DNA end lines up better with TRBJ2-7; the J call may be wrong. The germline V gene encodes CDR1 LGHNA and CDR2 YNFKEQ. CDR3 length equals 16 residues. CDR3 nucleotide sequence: TGTGCCAGCAGCCAAGATTTGGGTGGGAGTAGTTACGAGCAGTACTTC. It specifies CASSQDLGGSSYEQYF.

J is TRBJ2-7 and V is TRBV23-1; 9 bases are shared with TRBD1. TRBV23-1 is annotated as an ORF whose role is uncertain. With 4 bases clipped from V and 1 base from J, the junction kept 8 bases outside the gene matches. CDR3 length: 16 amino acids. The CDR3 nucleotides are TGCGCCAGCAGTCTTAGGCGGGACAGGGTATCCTACGAGCAGTACTTC. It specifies CASSLRRDRVSYEQYF.

The CDR3 region is CASSATQGLDTQYF. CDR3 DNA sequence: TGTGCCAGCAGCGCTACGCAGGGGTTGGATACGCAGTATTTT. The chain employs TRBV9 and TRBJ2-3; TRBD1 is a possible D gene (6 bases). The CDR3 has 14 amino acids. Germline assignment: CDR1 SGDLS and CDR2 YYNGEE. The V and J ends lost 3 bases and 6 bases respectively, with 14 bases between them.

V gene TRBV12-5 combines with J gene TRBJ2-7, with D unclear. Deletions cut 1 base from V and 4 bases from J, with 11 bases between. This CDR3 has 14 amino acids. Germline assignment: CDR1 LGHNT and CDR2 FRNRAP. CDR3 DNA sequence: TGTGCTAGTGGTTTGGACTCCCTTCGGTACGAGCAGTACTTC. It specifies CASGLDSLRYEQYF. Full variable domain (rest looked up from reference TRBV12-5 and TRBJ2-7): DARVTQTPRHKVTEMGQEVTMRCQPILGHNTVFWYRQTMMQGLELLAYFRNRAPLDDSGMPKDRFSAEMPDATLATLKIQPSEPRDSAVYFCASGLDSLRYEQYFGPGTRLTVT.

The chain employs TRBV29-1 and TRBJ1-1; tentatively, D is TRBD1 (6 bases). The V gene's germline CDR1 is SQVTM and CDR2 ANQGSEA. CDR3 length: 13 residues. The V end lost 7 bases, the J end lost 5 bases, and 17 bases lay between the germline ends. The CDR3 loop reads CSARDTVGTEAFF. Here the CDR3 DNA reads TGCAGCGCCCGGGACACCGTGGGGACTGAAGCTTTCTTT.

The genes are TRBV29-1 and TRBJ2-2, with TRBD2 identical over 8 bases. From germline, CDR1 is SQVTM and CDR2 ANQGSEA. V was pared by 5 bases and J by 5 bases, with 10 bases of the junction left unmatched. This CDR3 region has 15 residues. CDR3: CSVKPGRGDTGELFF. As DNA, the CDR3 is TGCAGCGTTAAACCTGGGCGGGGGGATACCGGGGAGCTGTTTTTT.

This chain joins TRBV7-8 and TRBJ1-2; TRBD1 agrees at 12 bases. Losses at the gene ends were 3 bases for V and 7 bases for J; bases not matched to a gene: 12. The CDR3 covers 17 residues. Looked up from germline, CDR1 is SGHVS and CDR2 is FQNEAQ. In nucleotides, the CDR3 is TGTGCCAGCAGCTTCGAGTCCGGGACAGGGGGCGCATCTGGCTACACCTTC. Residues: CASSFESGTGGASGYTF.

The CDR3 spells CASSPYMMTATDTQYF. DNA of the CDR3: TGTGCCAGCTCCCCTTACATGATGACAGCCACAGATACGCAGTATTTT. The rearrangement joins TRBV18 to TRBJ2-3; D is possibly TRBD1 (5 bases). Germline V gives CDR1 KGHSH, CDR2 LQKENI. The CDR3 spans 16 residues. V lost 6 bases and J lost 2, with 18 bases in between.

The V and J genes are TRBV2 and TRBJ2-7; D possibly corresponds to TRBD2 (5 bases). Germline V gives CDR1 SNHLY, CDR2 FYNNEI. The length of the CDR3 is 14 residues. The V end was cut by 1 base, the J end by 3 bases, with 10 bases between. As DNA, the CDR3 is TGTGCCAGCAGTGAAGGCTCCGGGAACTACGAGCAGTACTTC. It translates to CASSEGSGNYEQYF.

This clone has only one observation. CDR3 amino acids: CARKPTSGTGSMGQFF. The DNA for the CDR3 is TGTGCCAGAAAACCCACTTCGGGGACAGGGTCCATGGGGCAGTTCTTC. The J gene is TRBJ2-1, the V gene TRBV5-3; TRBD1 matches 9 bases. TRBV5-3 qualifies as an ORF whose function is uncertain. The junction had 19 bases not matched to a gene; V was cut back by 6 bases and J by 12 bases. The CDR3 is 16 amino acids.